This TCR beta chain was obtained from a study of shared clonotypes between healthy human individuals. Study background: CD8 memory received one plate per donor, CD8 naive two, CD4 memory three and CD4 naive three.

The CDR3 is 15 residues long. CDR1 SEHNR and CDR2 FQNEAQ come from the germline V gene (reference sequence). Trimming stripped 0 bases from V and 1 base from J, with 7 bases between. Positively selected for CCR7, the CD45RO-negative cells used as naive CD8 cells excluded terminally differentiated effector memory CD45RA+ cells. In the original analysis: Filtering was not the same, since immunoSEQ gave junction-only sequences without quality scores. Assay: immunoSEQ multiplex PCR; the TCRdb copy retains only in-frame clones and omits some. The DNA gave D and trimming, while V, J and clone size come from that table. The sample lists roughly 2.1 million clones, about 93% occurring once. Study conclusions and caveats: With a few donors compared, 4.5% to 6.5% of naive CD4 clonotypes were shared.

The sample holds one count of this clone. Its antigen is unidentified. The clonotype originates from a man between 18 and 35 years old in good health. Some clones in this sample may be carry-over from other donors' samples. The V and J genes are TRBV7-9 and TRBJ1-3, with D possibly TRBD1 on 5 matching bases. Sequencing was carried out using naive CD8+ T cells from PBMCs. The CDR3: CASSLATESGNTIYF. CDR3 bases: TGTGCCAGCAGCTTAGCGACAGAGTCTGGAAACACCATATATTTT. The full variable domain, completed using reference TRBV7-9 and TRBJ1-3, is DTGVSQNPRHKITKRGQNVTFRCDPISEHNRLYWYRQTLGQGPEFLTYFQNEAQLEKSRLLSDRFSAERPKGSFSTLEIQRTEQGDSAMYLCASSLATESGNTIYFGEGSWLTVV.